The rows below give T cell receptor beta chains drawn from one sample of a study of blood T cell repertoires in COVID-19. The data were produced by immunoSEQ multiplex PCR, yet TCRdb's version contains in-frame clones alone and is incomplete. The sample lists some 180,000 clones, approximately 80% occurring once. The sample consisted of peripheral blood. The receptors were sampled from a woman aged 35 to 49 with COVID-19, enrolled during active disease. Each CDR3 is given with its conserved first and last residue. The D gene is left open where the match is weak. Size is omitted from some rows. Given values are once, few, many or a class for expanded clones.

J gene	V gene	D gene	clone size	CDR3 protein	CDR3 DNA
TRBJ2-3	TRBV11-2	-	-	CASSLGGGTQYF	TGTGCCAGCAGCTTAGGGGGAGGTACGCAGTATTTT
TRBJ2-7	TRBV6-5	-	-	CASWDSPYEQYF	TGTGCCAGCTGGGACTCGCCCTACGAGCAGTACTTC
TRBJ1-2	TRBV19	-	-	CASSIAGKSGDGYTF	TGTGCCAGTAGTATAGCCGGAAAATCGGGGGACGGCTACACCTTC
TRBJ1-6	TRBV5-4	-	-	CASSLEAGDGLF	TGTGCCAGCAGCTTGGAGGCAGGGGACGGGTTATTT
TRBJ1-3	TRBV19	-	-	CASSIGEVAGNTIYF	TGTGCCAGTAGTATCGGGGAAGTGGCTGGAAACACCATATATTTT
TRBJ1-3	TRBV12-3/TRBV12-4	-	-	CASSLAENTIYF	TGTGCCAGCAGTTTAGCAGAGAACACCATATATTTT
TRBJ1-4	TRBV28	TRBD1	-	CASSWTGVAKLFF	TGTGCCAGCAGTTGGACAGGGGTTGCGAAACTGTTTTTT
TRBJ2-3	TRBV27	-	few	CASSQSTDTQYF	TGTGCCAGCAGTCAGAGCACAGATACGCAGTATTTT
TRBJ2-7	TRBV5-8	TRBD1	-	CASSLTGQEQYF	TGTGCCAGCAGCCTGACAGGGCAAGAGCAGTACTTC
TRBJ2-5	TRBV6-5	TRBD2	-	CASSRGGQETQYF	TGTGCCAGCAGCCGGGGGGGACAAGAGACCCAGTACTTC
TRBJ1-1	TRBV6-5	TRBD1	-	CASSYSGGGMNTEAFF	TGTGCCAGCAGTTACTCAGGAGGGGGCATGAACACTGAAGCTTTCTTT
TRBJ1-2	TRBV12-3/TRBV12-4	-	once	CASSQGSGYTF	TGTGCCAGCAGTCAGGGGAGTGGCTACACCTTC
TRBJ1-6	TRBV7-9	-	few	CASSLEAQLYNSPLHF	TGTGCCAGCAGCTTAGAAGCCCAATTGTATAATTCACCCCTCCACTTT
TRBJ1-1	TRBV10-3	-	-	CAIRQGNTEAFF	TGTGCCATCAGACAGGGGAACACTGAAGCTTTCTTT
TRBJ1-4	TRBV3-1/TRBV3-2	TRBD1	-	CASSQGGTAFF	TGTGCCAGCAGCCAAGGAGGGACAGCCTTTTTT
TRBJ1-2	TRBV20-1	-	few	CSQALGEAYTF	TGCAGCCAGGCGCTGGGGGAGGCCTACACCTTC